This is a list of T cell receptor beta chains from one sample in a study of blood T cells in healthy people across ages. One entry per CDR3 protein results from TCRdb running MiXCR on the 5' RACE reads. This sample has around 600,000 distinct CDR3 sequences, with roughly 48% found just once. The material sequenced was blood. Receptor source: an elderly man in good health. Both conserved end residues are part of each CDR3.

v_gene: TRBV29-1
j_gene: TRBJ2-5
CDR3aa: CSVDSGGFEAQYF

v_gene: TRBV7-9
j_gene: TRBJ2-1
CDR3aa: CSSSSHEQFF

v_gene: TRBV7-2
j_gene: TRBJ2-1
CDR3aa: CASRTRRDYNEQFF

v_gene: TRBV5-5
j_gene: TRBJ2-1
CDR3aa: CASSVTGWNEQFF

v_gene: TRBV7-2
j_gene: .
CDR3aa: CASSLGTSGGLQETQYF

v_gene: TRBV29-1
j_gene: TRBJ2-1
CDR3aa: CSVEGDISYNEQFF

v_gene: TRBV9
j_gene: TRBJ2-1
CDR3aa: CASSVADRLWDEQFF

v_gene: TRBV7-9
j_gene: TRBJ1-1
CDR3aa: CASSWKQGASDTGAFF

v_gene: TRBV5-1
j_gene: TRBJ2-5
CDR3aa: CASSLEVGQETQYF

v_gene: TRBV7-2
j_gene: TRBJ2-7
CDR3aa: CASSLIGSAGEETQYF

v_gene: TRBV7-9
j_gene: TRBJ2-3
CDR3aa: CASSLGNRDTQYF

v_gene: TRBV5-6
j_gene: TRBJ1-1
CDR3aa: CASSLARGGPIRNTEAFF

v_gene: TRBV6-6
j_gene: TRBJ2-2
CDR3aa: CASSPPRDPGTGELFF

v_gene: TRBV7-9
j_gene: TRBJ1-1
CDR3aa: CASSLERFTGGLDTEAFF

v_gene: TRBV20-1
j_gene: TRBJ2-1
CDR3aa: CSARGNPGLAGSFFSYNEQFF

v_gene: TRBV4-3
j_gene: TRBJ1-2
CDR3aa: CASSPDLQGSYGYTF

v_gene: TRBV5-1
j_gene: TRBJ2-3
CDR3aa: CASSLFTDTRYF

v_gene: TRBV6-1
j_gene: TRBJ2-1
CDR3aa: CASSGGPNYNEQFF

v_gene: TRBV6-5
j_gene: TRBJ2-7
CDR3aa: CASSRPRTSGSLSYEQYF

v_gene: TRBV6-1
j_gene: TRBJ1-5
CDR3aa: CASSASYDQPQHF

v_gene: TRBV15
j_gene: TRBJ2-7
CDR3aa: CATSRPGISGSYEQYF

v_gene: TRBV14
j_gene: TRBJ2-7
CDR3aa: CASSQDGGRYEQYF

v_gene: TRBV5-6
j_gene: TRBJ2-1
CDR3aa: CASSFMGQSYNEQFF

v_gene: TRBV6-1
j_gene: TRBJ1-1
CDR3aa: CASSERGGRNTEAFF

v_gene: TRBV7-3
j_gene: TRBJ2-1
CDR3aa: CASSPQGGREQFF

v_gene: TRBV19
j_gene: TRBJ2-3
CDR3aa: CASSIGTSSQYF

v_gene: TRBV12-3/TRBV12-4
j_gene: TRBJ1-5
CDR3aa: CASSWAGVVQPQHF

v_gene: TRBV29-1
j_gene: TRBJ2-5
CDR3aa: CSVGAVAGASGTQYF

v_gene: TRBV28
j_gene: TRBJ1-5
CDR3aa: CASRSSNQLQHF

v_gene: TRBV7-2
j_gene: TRBJ2-1
CDR3aa: CASSLTGTNNEQFF

v_gene: TRBV7-8
j_gene: TRBJ2-1
CDR3aa: CASRLLAGGNNEQFF

v_gene: TRBV7-2
j_gene: TRBJ1-1
CDR3aa: CASSPSWDGMNTEAFF

v_gene: TRBV20-1
j_gene: TRBJ2-5
CDR3aa: CSSTSRETQYF

v_gene: TRBV5-1
j_gene: TRBJ1-4
CDR3aa: CASSLFAATNEKLFF

v_gene: TRBV20-1
j_gene: TRBJ1-6
CDR3aa: CSARLEYNSPLHF

v_gene: TRBV12-3/TRBV12-4
j_gene: TRBJ1-2
CDR3aa: CASSPGPSYGYTF

v_gene: TRBV27
j_gene: TRBJ2-4
CDR3aa: CARRVRAGRNIQYF

v_gene: TRBV29-1
j_gene: TRBJ2-3
CDR3aa: CSVVGLAGPTDTQYF

v_gene: TRBV29-1
j_gene: TRBJ1-4
CDR3aa: CSVSEVANEKLFF

v_gene: TRBV9
j_gene: TRBJ2-3
CDR3aa: CASSAGLVPDTQYF

v_gene: TRBV7-6
j_gene: TRBJ2-1
CDR3aa: CASSLRSAALQETQFF

v_gene: TRBV6-5
j_gene: TRBJ2-1
CDR3aa: CASSLRGGASYEQFF

v_gene: TRBV29-1
j_gene: TRBJ2-7
CDR3aa: CSGRTGGNEQYF

v_gene: TRBV6-2/TRBV6-3
j_gene: TRBJ2-1
CDR3aa: CASSYLGARTYNEQFF

v_gene: TRBV7-2
j_gene: TRBJ2-1
CDR3aa: CASSPRTVSSYNEQFF

v_gene: TRBV29-1
j_gene: TRBJ2-6
CDR3aa: CSAFGQGGSAGANVLTF

v_gene: TRBV6-2/TRBV6-3
j_gene: TRBJ2-7
CDR3aa: CASSPTTGTENYEQYF